Listed below are T cell receptor beta chains from one sample, sequenced in a study of T cells in Graves' hyperthyroidism and ophthalmopathy. TCRdb passed the multiplex PCR reads through MiXCR, listing each CDR3 protein once. The repertoire includes around 340,000 distinct CDR3 sequences, roughly 17% of them detected once, and around 33% sits in the top ten. What was sequenced was blood. The receptors here all came from a young man with Graves' hyperthyroidism. The CDR3 runs from the conserved cysteine through the conserved F or W. The D gene is left open where the match is weak. Clone size is given for some rows only: seen once, a few or many times, or a class if the clone is expanded.

V,size,D,J,DNA,CDR3
TRBV6-1,few,.,TRBJ2-1,TGTGCCAGCAGTGGCCGGACTCACATCTATTCGCCCTCCTACAATGAGCAGTTCTTC,CASSGRTHIYSPSYNEQFF
TRBV5-1,few,.,TRBJ2-2,TGCGCCAGCAGCTTGGACGCGAACACCGGGGAGCTGTTTTTT,CASSLDANTGELFF
TRBV3-1,.,.,TRBJ1-6,TGTGCCAGCAGCCAAGGATCACCCAATTCACCCCTCCACTTT,CASSQGSPNSPLHF
TRBV9,.,.,TRBJ1-5,TGTGCCAGCAGCGTAGGCCTTGGCGGCAGCAATCAGCCCCAGCATTTT,CASSVGLGGSNQPQHF
TRBV5-1,.,TRBD1,TRBJ2-4,TGCGCCAGCAGCTTCTCAGGGGGCGTAAACATTCAGTACTTC,CASSFSGGVNIQYF
TRBV6-1,few,.,TRBJ1-4,TGTGCCAGCAGCTCCGGGGGGACTAATGAAAAACTGTTTTTT,CASSSGGTNEKLFF
TRBV10-2,.,TRBD2,TRBJ2-2,TGCGCCAGCAGTGTTAGCGGGGGAAACACCGGGGAGCTGTTTTTT,CASSVSGGNTGELFF
TRBV2,.,.,TRBJ1-3,TGTGCCAGCAGTGTTGACCCACGGGGAAACACCATATATTTT,CASSVDPRGNTIYF
TRBV11-2,few,.,TRBJ2-4,TGTGCCAGCAGCTTAAGGGGCGGAAACATTCAGTACTTC,CASSLRGGNIQYF
TRBV5-1,few,TRBD2,TRBJ2-3,TGCGCCAGCAGCCCGGGGGGGGACACAGATACGCAGTATTTT,CASSPGGDTDTQYF
TRBV9,.,.,TRBJ2-3,TGTGCCAGCAGTGCCGGGACCTTAAGGACAGATACGCAGTATTTT,CASSAGTLRTDTQYF
TRBV5-1,many,.,TRBJ1-5,TGCGCCAGCAGCTTTCAGGGAGGGGACCAGCCCCAGCATTTT,CASSFQGGDQPQHF
TRBV12-5,few,.,TRBJ1-1,TGTGCTAGTGGTTTGTCAGGGTACCCTGAAGCTTTCTTT,CASGLSGYPEAFF
TRBV12-3/TRBV12-4,.,.,TRBJ1-4,TGTGCCAGCAGTTTAAAGAGGAACCGGGGGCTTAATGAAAAACTGTTTTTT,CASSLKRNRGLNEKLFF
TRBV15,few,TRBD1,TRBJ2-4,TGTGCCACCAGCAGCTTGGACAGGGCGGCCAAAAACATTCAGTACTTC,CATSSLDRAAKNIQYF
TRBV7-2,once,TRBD2,TRBJ2-4,TGTGCCAGCAGCTTAAACGCGGGACTAGCGGGAGTATCCGGAAACATTCAGTACTTC,CASSLNAGLAGVSGNIQYF
TRBV11-2,many,TRBD1,TRBJ2-7,TGTGCCAGCAGCAATGGACAGGGGGGAGCCTACGAGCAGTACTTC,CASSNGQGGAYEQYF
TRBV28,many,.,TRBJ1-2,TGTGCCAGCAGTTTATGGCCGGGGGCAGACTATGGCTACACCTTC,CASSLWPGADYGYTF
TRBV19,.,.,TRBJ2-7,TGTGCCAGTAGTTGGAGTGGCAACCCAGAGCAGTACTTC,CASSWSGNPEQYF
TRBV5-1,many,.,TRBJ2-7,TGCGCCAGCAGCCCCCACCAATCGTCGTTCGAGCAGTACTTC,CASSPHQSSFEQYF
TRBV28,many,TRBD2,TRBJ2-5,TGTGCCAGCGGCTTCGTCGGGACTAGCGGGACCCAAGAGACCCAGTACTTC,CASGFVGTSGTQETQYF
TRBV10-3,many,.,TRBJ2-7,TGTGCCATCAGTGAGGGGGGGTTATTAGGCTACGAGCAGTACTTC,CAISEGGLLGYEQYF